This entry is about one TCR beta chain. Its antigen is unknown. This CDR3 comprises 12 residues. Deletions cut 5 bases from V and 4 bases from J, with 8 bases between. The treatment was: roughly 19 received Ad26.COV2.S at low or high dose, single or two shots; a few received placebo; per-sample allocation not given. Each sample was drawn 63 days after the first injection (of vaccine or placebo). An Ad26 vector was used to express Wuhan-strain SARS-CoV-2 spike as the vaccine. The data were taken from a study of Ad26.COV2.S vaccination and SARS-CoV-2 variants. For the study at large: Administration of Ad26.COV2.S was intramuscular, either once or twice 56 days apart. Study conclusions and caveats: The authors reported substantial breadth in spike-specific CD8+ and CD4+ T cell responses after vaccination.

Method: immunoSEQ multiplex PCR; TCRdb's copy keeps in-frame clones and lacks some. The table shows a few hundred thousand clones, with around four fifths occurring only once. The specimen comprised peripheral blood, sampled in a trial of Ad26.COV2.S vaccine versus placebo. This TCR was sampled from a person between 18 and 65 years old who received the Ad26.COV2.S COVID-19 vaccine or a placebo. V gene TRBV12-3 or TRBV12-4 combines with J gene TRBJ1-2; D not resolved. The DNA for the CDR3 is TGTGCCAGCAGTACAGACTTCTATGGCTACACCTTC. Amino acid sequence: CASSTDFYGYTF.